This TCR beta chain was identified in a study of blood T cell repertoires in COVID-19. Repertoires were generated with immunoSEQ multiplex PCR, while TCRdb's copy carries only in-frame clones and drops some. Of about 40,000 clones listed, about 90% were seen once; the top ten hold about 12%. Sample: peripheral blood. The receptor was derived from a man in his sixties or seventies with acute or convalescent COVID-19.

CDR3 in amino acids: CASSLRAGGSYNEQFF. The CDR3 coding sequence is TGCGCCAGCAGCTTACGAGCGGGGGGCTCCTACAATGAGCAGTTCTTC. This rearrangement joins TRBV5-1 to TRBJ2-1; 9 bases match TRBD2. Germline trimming cut 2 bases from V and 0 bases from J; bases unmatched to any gene: 3. Germline V gene data show CDR1 as SGHRS and CDR2 as YFSETQ. There are 16 residues in the CDR3.